This TCR beta chain was captured in a study of blood T cell repertoires in COVID-19. Across the whole study: Sites in the United States, Italy and Spain provided acute and convalescent COVID-19 samples. From T cells, B-cell-depleted T cells, or PBMCs came the material, which was cDNA or gDNA.

V shed 6 bases and J shed 2 bases, with 13 bases lying between them. From germline, CDR1 is LNHDA and CDR2 SQIVND (reference sequence). CDR3 length: 14 residues. In the original analysis: By means of reference gene primer amplification, nucleated cell counts were estimated. Repertoires were generated with immunoSEQ multiplex PCR, while TCRdb's copy carries only in-frame clones and drops some. V and J calls and clone size are copied from that table; D and trimming were computed from the DNA. The data show approximately 250,000 clones, 75% to 85% seen once. The clonotype was recovered from a woman aged 45 to 65 with acute or convalescent COVID-19. Sequencing used peripheral blood. The chain is built from TRBV19 and TRBJ1-2; possibly TRBD1 for D (6 bases). DNA of the CDR3: TGTGCCAGTAGGGAAGGGACATCCAACTATGGCTACACCTTC. This codes for CASREGTSNYGYTF.